This section outlines one T cell receptor beta chain sequence together with its context. Libraries were prepared by immunoSEQ multiplex PCR; TCRdb keeps only in-frame clonotypes and omits some of them. The repertoire includes about 130,000 clones, roughly 87% of them detected once, and approximately 30% sits in the top ten. This record belongs to a study of blood T cell repertoires in COVID-19. Study-level background: Acute and convalescent COVID-19 samples came from the United States, Italy and Spain.

The sequenced sample consisted of peripheral blood. The clonotype comes from a woman of 80 years or more with acute or convalescent COVID-19.

The CDR3 nucleotides read TGCGCCAGCAGCCTAGGACAGCCCGGGGATGGCTACACCTTC. It yields the protein CASSLGQPGDGYTF. The chain recombines TRBV5-1 with TRBJ1-2, with D perhaps TRBD1 (6 bases). The V and J ends lost 4 bases and 6 bases respectively, with 16 bases between them. Per the germline V gene, CDR1 is SGHRS and CDR2 is YFSETQ. This CDR3 region has 14 residues.